This T cell receptor beta chain was profiled in a study of quantifying T cell responses using KT2 cells listed by TCRdb under 2017. About the study as a whole: RNA was DNase-treated and reverse transcribed with TCR alpha and beta constant-region primers, mostly using SuperScript III. The efficiency of the T4 ligation step under optimum conditions was estimated to be above 9.5%. To avoid over-amplification, PCR2 was carried out as a SYBR Green qPCR and halted once a predetermined fluorescence threshold was reached. The research as a whole found: Over several orders of magnitude, the number of KT2 alpha and beta sequences rose linearly with the number of KT2 cells put in. This TCR sequencing study did not compare the pipeline side by side with other TCR sequencing techniques. Saturation in the detection of KT2 sequences was observed at very high KT2 spike-in numbers. Even at the lowest spike-in tested, roughly one KT2 cell per 100,000 PBMC, KT2 sequences were still detected.

Known numbers of KT2, a T cell clone whose TCR had been sequenced previously, were spiked into unfractionated PBMC to test the sensitivity and accuracy of the pipeline. KT2 cells were mixed with a fixed number of PBMC to create a range of KT2-to-PBMC ratios. Libraries came from UMI-ligation and nested PCR. A single-stranded oligonucleotide carrying the Illumina SP2 sequence and a UMI was ligated to the cDNA 3' end using T4 RNA ligase 1. PCR1 used around 4 cycles (98 degrees C 15 s, 69 degrees C 30 s, 72 degrees C 40 s), and the beta primer was an equimolar mix of RC1.1 and RC1.2 that covered TRBC1 and TRBC2. Starting at PCR2, TCR alpha and beta chains were handled separately, and sample indices and Illumina adaptors were added. The UMI was composed of 12 random nucleotides, arranged as two hexamers separated by a spacer, and was positioned after an 8-base spacer. Libraries were sequenced on an Illumina MiSeq with v2 2x251 paired-end chemistry, typically about a dozen samples per run. PhiX DNA was added at 5-7% to each sequencing library so that diversity was increased. The study's processing was this. bcl2fastq converted raw reads to FASTQ, and Demultiplexor demultiplexed the reads by dual indices. Decombinator assigned V and J genes by tag matching, allowing a single base-pair mismatch. UMIs were used by Collapsinator to correct both sequencing errors and frequency errors caused by PCR heterogeneity. Decombinator identifiers were converted to nucleotide sequence by CDR3Translator, the sequences were translated to amino acids, and CDR3 was extracted using C- and N-terminal motifs. Each distinct KT2 TCR was counted as a cluster of KT2 sequences sharing one unique molecular identifier. TCRdb passed the public sequencing reads through fastp at Q25 and MiXCR, retaining productive beta sequences. Entries are consolidated by CDR3 protein sequence, retaining the most common genes and DNA. The V and J calls and clone size are TCRdb's, not the authors'. The sample includes tens of thousands of distinct CDR3 sequences, with 9.5% to 13% observed a single time. Under 11% of the sample lies in the top ten.

The germline V gene specifies MGHRA as CDR1 and YSYEKL as CDR2. There are 14 amino acids in the CDR3, from cysteine to phenylalanine inclusive. Only the CDR3 part of the read is kept: 42 bases, read in frame from the first base. V gives up 0 bases and J gives up 2 bases, and the segment between their germline ends measures 2 bases. Regarding this clonotype: Its antigen is not yet known. No much larger clone exists at a distance of one base, and base qualities are not known.

The chain was built from TRBV4-1 and TRBJ2-6; the D gene assignment is ambiguous. The sequence was collected from a human donor. Sequenced sample: PBMCs spiked with cells of the T cell clone KT2. The sequenced DNA: TGCGCCAGCAGCCAAGATCCTGGGGCCAACGTCCTGACTTTC. It translates as CASSQDPGANVLTF.